Shown below are 21 T cell receptor beta chains from a single sample sequenced in a study of CD8 T cells in ankylosing spondylitis. MiXCR was run by TCRdb on the 5' RACE reads, yielding one entry per CDR3 protein. The sample has more than 300,000 distinct CDR3 sequences, about 9.9% seen once. Material: blood, either unsorted or a sorted T cell fraction (not recorded which). Source of these receptors: a female donor with ankylosing spondylitis or in good health (not recorded which).

On this clonotype: A much larger clone differs by one base, so this may be a read error. The genes are TRBV6-1 and TRBJ1-2; D remains ambiguous. Germline CDR1 and CDR2: MNHNS and SASEGT. CDR3 length equals 13 residues. CDR3 in amino acids: CASSERNVDGDTF. The CDR3 DNA reads TGTGCCAGCAGTGAAAGGAACGTGGATGGCGACACCTTC.

The rearrangement joins TRBV29-1 to TRBJ2-3, with TRBD2 matching over 8 bases. Germline V gene data show CDR1 as SQVTM and CDR2 as ANQGSEA. V lost 1 base, J lost 1 base, and 10 bases stayed unmatched. The CDR3 covers 17 residues. In DNA form, the CDR3 reads TGCAGCGTTGAAGGCTACGCTGGACTAGCCGGCACAGATACGCAGTATTTT. This translates into CSVEGYAGLAGTDTQYF.

This clonotype has just a few counts. The rearrangement joins TRBV12-3 or TRBV12-4 to TRBJ1-6; tentatively, D is TRBD1 (6 bases). The ends were cut back, 3 bases at V and 9 bases at J, with 15 bases in the middle. This CDR3 has 15 residues. The CDR3 DNA sequence: TGTGCCAGCAGTTTGGGGTCAACAGGGAGTTCACCCCTCCACTTT. Its translation is CASSLGSTGSSPLHF.

This clonotype was observed many times. The chain has TRBV7-8 and TRBJ1-3, with 7 bases that match TRBD1. V gave up 5 bases and J gave up 0 bases; unmatched junction bases: 4. Germline V lookup: CDR1 SGHVS, CDR2 FQNEAQ. This CDR3 comprises 15 residues. The CDR3 DNA reads as TGTGCCAGCAGCCTGGGACAGCACTCTGGAAACACCATATATTTT. It translates to CASSLGQHSGNTIYF.

This clonotype was picked up a small number of times. The rearrangement uses TRBV2 and TRBJ1-5; 7 bases map to TRBD1. V lost 4 bases to trimming and J lost 6 bases; unmatched junction nucleotides: 6. The CDR3 loop spans 14 amino acids. In germline, CDR1 is SNHLY, CDR2 FYNNEI. CDR3 protein: CASSVTGLGQPQHF. CDR3 nucleotide sequence: TGTGCCAGCAGTGTGACAGGGTTGGGTCAGCCCCAGCATTTT.

This clonotype was recorded at least ten times. V is TRBV20-1 and J is TRBJ1-5; the match to TRBD1 covers 7 bases. Trimming took 0 bases from V and 3 from J; bases not matched to a gene: 11. The CDR3 covers 17 residues. Germline V gene sequence: CDR1 DFQATT, CDR2 SNEGSKA (reference sequence). The CDR3 sequence is CSARDRQGGSINQPQHF. In DNA, the CDR3 is TGCAGTGCTAGAGATCGGCAGGGGGGCTCAATCAATCAGCCCCAGCATTTT.

In its sample, this clonotype was seen many times. The chain couples TRBV28 to TRBJ2-7; D might be TRBD1 (6 bases). Germline CDR1 and CDR2: MDHEN and SYDVKM. This CDR3 is 16 amino acids long. V lost 6 bases and J lost 5, with 23 bases in between. The CDR3 DNA follows: TGTGCCAGCAGCCGCGAACCACGGGACAAACTAAACGAGCAGTACTTC. It is translated as CASSREPRDKLNEQYF.

With respect to this clonotype: A much larger clone differs by one base, so this may be a read error. As the CDR3 is not closed by the conserved phenylalanine or tryptophan, this likely results from a read error. CDR3 sequence (DNA): TGCGCCAGCAGCTCCGGACAGGGGAGGTGGACAGATACGCAGTATTCT. Its protein is CASSSGQGRWTDTQYS. This rearrangement joins TRBV5-1 to TRBJ2-3, with 9 bases fitting TRBD1. This CDR3 has 16 residues. The germline V gene has CDR1 SGHRS and CDR2 YFSETQ. J gave up 3 bases and V 3 bases, and 8 bases lay outside the gene matches.

This clonotype has a count of ten or more. The chain couples TRBV20-1 to TRBJ1-1; 7 bases match TRBD1. Looked up from germline, CDR1 is DFQATT and CDR2 is SNEGSKA (reference sequence). J was trimmed by 2 bases and V by 3 bases; bases with no gene match: 3. This CDR3 has 13 residues. The CDR3 sequence is CSASRGLNTEAFF. The CDR3 bases are TGCAGTGCTAGCAGGGGGTTAAACACTGAAGCTTTCTTT.

This clonotype appeared many times. The V call is TRBV29-1, the J call TRBJ2-3, with D perhaps TRBD2 (6 bases). The CDR3 totals 14 residues. Germline CDR1 is SQVTM and CDR2 is ANQGSEA. CDR3 amino acids: CRGLGGRRADTQYF. The CDR3 DNA follows: TGCAGGGGTCTGGGTGGGAGGCGGGCAGATACGCAGTATTTT.

Remarks on this clonotype: It may be a read error: a sequence one base away is much more abundant. This chain links TRBV5-1 with TRBJ1-1; TRBD1 agrees at 10 bases. The germline gives CDR1 SGHRS, CDR2 YFSETQ. This CDR3 has 15 amino acids. The J segment lost 3 bases and the V segment lost 3 bases, leaving 5 bases of the junction unmatched. The CDR3, as DNA: TGCGCCAGCAGCTGCGACAGGGGGCGGGACACTGAAGCTTTCTTT. Its translation: CASSCDRGRDTEAFF.

CDR3 nucleotides: TGTGCCACCAGTGATGGGGCAGCGCCACAAGAGACCCAGTACTTC. Its protein is CATSDGAAPQETQYF. This rearrangement joins TRBV24-1 to TRBJ2-5, with a weak D call TRBD1 (5 bases). V was clipped by 3 bases and J by 2 bases, with 12 bases between them. From germline, CDR1 is KGHDR and CDR2 SFDVKD. The CDR3 is 15 residues long.

Many counts were recorded for this clonotype. The chain combines TRBV20-1 with TRBJ1-5, with TRBD1 as a possible D gene (5 bases). Trimming removed 3 bases at V and 7 bases at J, with 13 bases between. In germline, CDR1 is DFQATT, CDR2 SNEGSKA (reference sequence). This CDR3 spans 13 amino acids. The CDR3 reads CSASSQEKQPQHF. The CDR3 bases are TGCAGTGCTAGTTCACAGGAGAAACAGCCCCAGCATTTT.

The sample holds many counts of this clonotype. The chain couples TRBV5-5 to TRBJ1-5; D uncertain. Germline V gives CDR1 SGHKS, CDR2 YYEKEE (reference sequence). The V gene lost 3 bases and the J gene lost 9 bases, with 13 bases spanning the gap. There are 13 residues in the CDR3. CDR3 coding DNA: TGTGCCAGCAGCTACTGGAACACCTCGCCCCAGCATTTT. Residues: CASSYWNTSPQHF.

This clonotype turned up a few times. This sequence joins TRBV20-1 and TRBJ2-2; TRBD2 aligns across 7 bases. CDR1 DFQATT and CDR2 SNEGSKA come from the germline V gene (reference sequence). The V gene end was trimmed by 0 bases and the J gene end by 1 base; junction bases not matched to a gene: 8. This CDR3 is built from 17 residues. The DNA for the CDR3 is TGCAGTGCTAGAGATTTGCGGGAGCCGTGGAACACCGGGGAGCTGTTTTTT. Its translation: CSARDLREPWNTGELFF.

The chain employs TRBV5-6 and TRBJ1-1; the D gene is possibly TRBD1 (6 bases). Germline values: CDR1 SGHDT, CDR2 YYEEEE. With 5 bases removed from V and 3 bases from J, the gap between germline ends came to 26 bases. The CDR3 has 18 amino acids. CDR3 DNA: TGTGCCAGCAGTCCCCTGGGGTGGGGGCGGGGGAAGGACACTGAAGCTTTCTTT. Protein sequence: CASSPLGWGRGKDTEAFF. Supplemented by reference TRBV5-6 and TRBJ1-1, the full variable domain reads DAGVTQSPTHLIKTRGQQVTLRCSPKSGHDTVSWYQQALGQGPQFIFQYYEEEERQRGNFPDRFSGHQFPNYSSELNVNALLLGDSALYLCASSPLGWGRGKDTEAFFGQGTRLTVV.

The chain combines TRBV6-6 with TRBJ2-7; no definite D call. Germline CDR1 reads MNHNY; CDR2 reads SVGAGI (reference sequence). V shed 3 bases and J shed 3 bases, with 6 bases lying between them. This CDR3 comprises 12 residues. In nucleotides, the CDR3 is TGTGCCAGCAGTTATCCCCTCTACGAGCAGTACTTC. Translation: CASSYPLYEQYF.

Concerning this clonotype: With a much larger clone just one base away, this may be a read error. The chain recombines TRBV6-2 or TRBV6-3 with TRBJ2-7; the match to TRBD2 covers 7 bases. The germline CDR1 and CDR2 sequences are MNHEY and SVGEGT. This CDR3 has 15 residues. This CDR3 reads CASGYSIGRAHEQYF. DNA of the CDR3: TGTGCCAGCGGTTACTCGATAGGGAGGGCTCACGAGCAGTACTTC.

This rearrangement joins TRBV7-9 to TRBJ2-3, with D perhaps TRBD2 (5 bases). This CDR3 is 15 amino acids long. CDR1 and CDR2 from the germline V gene are SEHNR and FQNEAQ (reference sequence). V shed 4 bases and J shed 0 bases, with 11 bases lying between them. The CDR3 DNA follows: TGTGCCAGCAGCTCTCCTAGCTCTAGCACAGATACGCAGTATTTT. It encodes CASSSPSSSTDTQYF.

This clonotype was seen at least ten times. The chain is built from TRBV20-1 and TRBJ2-7, with no clear D. The V and J ends lost 3 bases and 0 bases respectively, with 9 bases between them. The CDR3 covers 13 residues. Germline CDR1 DFQATT, CDR2 SNEGSKA (reference sequence). CDR3 protein: CSARRQNSYEQYF. The CDR3 DNA follows: TGCAGTGCTAGGCGGCAGAACTCCTACGAGCAGTACTTC.

This clonotype was seen repeatedly, ten times or more. This chain connects TRBV25-1 to TRBJ2-7; D may be TRBD2 (5 bases). From germline, CDR1 is MGHDK and CDR2 SYGVNS. There are 13 residues in the CDR3. Trimming cost V 3 bases and J 3 bases, with 9 bases left between them. CDR3 coding DNA: TGTGCCAGCAGTGATGAACTAGTCTACGAGCAGTACTTC. It specifies CASSDELVYEQYF.